The rows below give T cell receptor beta chains drawn from one sample of a study of blood T cells in healthy people across ages. A single record per CDR3 protein comes from TCRdb applying MiXCR to the 5' RACE reads. This table has about 1.4 million distinct CDR3 sequences, approximately 59% appearing once. Sample: blood. The receptors stem from a young man in good health. Each CDR3 is given with its conserved first and last residue. The D gene is left open where the match is weak. A row's size may be missing; if present it is once, few, many or a size class.

clone_size: NA; v_call: TRBV2; j_call: TRBJ1-1; d_call: NA; cdr3_nt: TGTGCCAGCAGCCGTTCAAGACCTAACACTGAAGCTTTCTTT; cdr3_aa: CASSRSRPNTEAFF
clone_size: few; v_call: TRBV12-3/TRBV12-4; j_call: TRBJ2-7; d_call: TRBD1; cdr3_nt: TGTGCCAGCACCCAAGGGGGCCGGAACGAGCAGTACTTC; cdr3_aa: CASTQGGRNEQYF
clone_size: NA; v_call: TRBV7-9; j_call: TRBJ2-1; d_call: TRBD2; cdr3_nt: TGTGCCAGCAGCTCCGGGGGGGACTTGAATGAGCAGTTCTTC; cdr3_aa: CASSSGGDLNEQFF
clone_size: NA; v_call: TRBV5-1; j_call: TRBJ2-7; d_call: TRBD1; cdr3_nt: TGCGCCAGCAGCTTGGCCAGGGACAGGTCTGACGAGCAGTACTTC; cdr3_aa: CASSLARDRSDEQYF
clone_size: NA; v_call: TRBV7-2; j_call: TRBJ1-2; d_call: NA; cdr3_nt: TGTGCCAGCAGCTTAGACTTAGATTACGGGACACCTAACTATGGCTACACCTTC; cdr3_aa: CASSLDLDYGTPNYGYTF
clone_size: many; v_call: TRBV7-7; j_call: TRBJ2-5; d_call: TRBD1; cdr3_nt: TGTGCTAGCAGCTTGGGACAGGGCTTGGAGACCCAGTACTTC; cdr3_aa: CASSLGQGLETQYF
clone_size: NA; v_call: TRBV28; j_call: TRBJ2-7; d_call: NA; cdr3_nt: TGTGCCAGCAGTTTAATTTTCCCGAGCTCCTACGAGCAGTACTTC; cdr3_aa: CASSLIFPSSYEQYF
clone_size: once; v_call: TRBV4-2; j_call: TRBJ2-4; d_call: NA; cdr3_nt: TGTGCCAGCGGCCGAGATTCGGAGCAGTACTTC; cdr3_aa: CASGRDSEQYF
clone_size: NA; v_call: TRBV29-1; j_call: TRBJ1-2; d_call: TRBD1; cdr3_nt: TGCAGCGTTGGTAGGACAGGGGGCGCAGACTATGGCTACACCTTC; cdr3_aa: CSVGRTGGADYGYTF
clone_size: NA; v_call: TRBV5-5; j_call: TRBJ2-7; d_call: NA; cdr3_nt: TGTGCCAGCAGCTTGGTCGGGACAACCACCTACGAGCAGTACTTC; cdr3_aa: CASSLVGTTTYEQYF
clone_size: NA; v_call: TRBV10-3; j_call: TRBJ2-5; d_call: NA; cdr3_nt: TGTGCCATCAGTGAGTCGTGGTTGGGAGAGACCCAGTACTTC; cdr3_aa: CAISESWLGETQYF
clone_size: NA; v_call: TRBV6-2/TRBV6-3; j_call: TRBJ2-7; d_call: TRBD1; cdr3_nt: TGTGCCAGCAGTGAAACAGGGGTGAACGAGCAGTACTTC; cdr3_aa: CASSETGVNEQYF
clone_size: NA; v_call: TRBV5-1; j_call: TRBJ2-1; d_call: NA; cdr3_nt: TGCGCCAGCAGCTTGGACAGGGAGCAGTTCTTC; cdr3_aa: CASSLDREQFF
clone_size: NA; v_call: TRBV20-1; j_call: TRBJ2-1; d_call: NA; cdr3_nt: TGCAGTGCTAGAGATATACGAGGGGGTCATGAGCAGTTCTTC; cdr3_aa: CSARDIRGGHEQFF
clone_size: NA; v_call: TRBV7-2; j_call: TRBJ2-4; d_call: NA; cdr3_nt: TGTGCCAGCAGCTTAGTGGGGGGCATTCAGTACTTC; cdr3_aa: CASSLVGGIQYF
clone_size: NA; v_call: TRBV20-1; j_call: TRBJ2-3; d_call: TRBD2; cdr3_nt: TGCAGTGCTAGAGCGGGGGGTTACACAGATACGCAGTATTTT; cdr3_aa: CSARAGGYTDTQYF
clone_size: once; v_call: TRBV7-9; j_call: TRBJ1-1; d_call: NA; cdr3_nt: TGTGCCAGCAGCCCCGGGACACTTGGGAACACTGAAGCTTTCTTT; cdr3_aa: CASSPGTLGNTEAFF
clone_size: NA; v_call: TRBV20-1; j_call: TRBJ2-7; d_call: NA; cdr3_nt: TGCAGTGCTATTCAGGGAAGCTACGAGCAGTACTTC; cdr3_aa: CSAIQGSYEQYF
clone_size: NA; v_call: TRBV10-1; j_call: TRBJ2-7; d_call: NA; cdr3_nt: TGCGCCAGCGGTGAGGTAAACTCCTACGAGCAGTACTTC; cdr3_aa: CASGEVNSYEQYF
clone_size: NA; v_call: TRBV9; j_call: TRBJ1-1; d_call: NA; cdr3_nt: TGTGCCAGCAGCGCCGGAGGGACGGTGGTTGAAAGGGAAGCTTTCTTT; cdr3_aa: CASSAGGTVVEREAFF
clone_size: NA; v_call: TRBV5-4; j_call: TRBJ1-2; d_call: NA; cdr3_nt: TGTGCCAGCAGCATCGGGGGCCACGGCTACACCTTC; cdr3_aa: CASSIGGHGYTF
clone_size: NA; v_call: TRBV7-8; j_call: TRBJ2-3; d_call: TRBD1; cdr3_nt: TGTGCCAGCAGCAGAGGGACAGGGGGAAGAAGAGATACGCAGTATTTT; cdr3_aa: CASSRGTGGRRDTQYF
clone_size: few; v_call: TRBV29-1; j_call: TRBJ2-1; d_call: NA; cdr3_nt: TGCAGCGCCTTAGCGGACTCCTACAATGAGCAGTTCTTC; cdr3_aa: CSALADSYNEQFF
clone_size: few; v_call: TRBV29-1; j_call: TRBJ2-7; d_call: TRBD1; cdr3_nt: TGCAGCGTAGAAGGACAGGAATCCTACGAGCAGTACTTC; cdr3_aa: CSVEGQESYEQYF
clone_size: many; v_call: TRBV4-1; j_call: TRBJ2-7; d_call: TRBD2; cdr3_nt: TGTGCCAGCAGCCAAGATCCGGGAGGCTACGAGCAGTACTTC; cdr3_aa: CASSQDPGGYEQYF
clone_size: NA; v_call: TRBV4-3; j_call: TRBJ1-6; d_call: NA; cdr3_nt: TGCGCCAGCAGCCAAGATCAGAGAGACAATTCACCCCTCCACTTT; cdr3_aa: CASSQDQRDNSPLHF
clone_size: NA; v_call: TRBV9; j_call: TRBJ2-5; d_call: TRBD2; cdr3_nt: TGTGCCAGCAGCGTTAGCGGGAGAGTCCATGAGCAGTACTTC; cdr3_aa: CASSVSGRVHEQYF
clone_size: NA; v_call: TRBV6-1; j_call: TRBJ2-3; d_call: NA; cdr3_nt: TGTGCCAGCAGTGAATTGGTAGCAGAGACGCAGTATTTT; cdr3_aa: CASSELVAETQYF
clone_size: NA; v_call: TRBV15; j_call: TRBJ1-1; d_call: NA; cdr3_nt: TGTGCCACCAGCAGAGCCCCAGGGCCCACTGAAGCTTTCTTT; cdr3_aa: CATSRAPGPTEAFF
clone_size: NA; v_call: TRBV4-3; j_call: TRBJ2-7; d_call: NA; cdr3_nt: TGCGCCAGCAGCCAATCGTGGGCACATCTTTCTTCCTACGAGCAGTACTTC; cdr3_aa: CASSQSWAHLSSYEQYF
clone_size: few; v_call: TRBV29-1; j_call: TRBJ1-2; d_call: NA; cdr3_nt: TGCAGCGTTGACGTCGCCAGGTCTAACTATGGCTACACCTTC; cdr3_aa: CSVDVARSNYGYTF
clone_size: few; v_call: TRBV12-3/TRBV12-4; j_call: TRBJ1-2; d_call: TRBD1; cdr3_nt: TGTGCCAGCAGTTACCAGGGGGGAGCTAACTATGGCTACACCTTC; cdr3_aa: CASSYQGGANYGYTF
clone_size: NA; v_call: TRBV20-1; j_call: TRBJ2-3; d_call: TRBD2; cdr3_nt: TGCAGTGCCAGAGCGGGGACCACAGATACGCAGTATTTT; cdr3_aa: CSARAGTTDTQYF
clone_size: NA; v_call: TRBV20-1; j_call: TRBJ2-7; d_call: TRBD1; cdr3_nt: TGCAGTGCCAGGAATTCCGGGACAGACTCCTACGAGCAGTACTTC; cdr3_aa: CSARNSGTDSYEQYF
clone_size: once; v_call: TRBV28; j_call: TRBJ2-7; d_call: NA; cdr3_nt: TGTGCCAGCAGTTCCTCGGACTCGTTCTACGAGCAGTACTTC; cdr3_aa: CASSSSDSFYEQYF
clone_size: NA; v_call: TRBV4-2; j_call: TRBJ2-7; d_call: NA; cdr3_nt: TGTGCCAGCAGCCAAGATCGGGTGGGTTTCCCCTACGAGCAGTACTTC; cdr3_aa: CASSQDRVGFPYEQYF
clone_size: NA; v_call: TRBV29-1; j_call: TRBJ2-3; d_call: NA; cdr3_nt: TGCAGCGTTGCGGGGACGAGGTGGGGAGATACGCAGTATTTT; cdr3_aa: CSVAGTRWGDTQYF
clone_size: NA; v_call: TRBV12-3/TRBV12-4; j_call: TRBJ2-7; d_call: NA; cdr3_nt: TGTGCCAGCAGTTTTAGAGTCAGGGACTTACACGAGCAGTACTTC; cdr3_aa: CASSFRVRDLHEQYF
clone_size: few; v_call: TRBV6-1; j_call: TRBJ2-4; d_call: NA; cdr3_nt: TGTGCCAGCAGTGAAGTTAGGGTAGCCAAAAACATTCAGTACTTC; cdr3_aa: CASSEVRVAKNIQYF
clone_size: NA; v_call: TRBV4-3; j_call: TRBJ1-1; d_call: NA; cdr3_nt: TGCGCCAGCAGCCAAGTTCAGGGTTGGACTGAAGCTTTCTTT; cdr3_aa: CASSQVQGWTEAFF
clone_size: NA; v_call: TRBV11-2; j_call: TRBJ2-4; d_call: NA; cdr3_nt: TGTGCCAGCAGCTTCCCTCGTCAGGGCGGATTGGACATTCAGTACTTC; cdr3_aa: CASSFPRQGGLDIQYF
clone_size: NA; v_call: TRBV12-3/TRBV12-4; j_call: TRBJ1-3; d_call: NA; cdr3_nt: TGTGCCAGCAGCCCCGACAGTAACCTTCGAAACACCATATATTTT; cdr3_aa: CASSPDSNLRNTIYF
clone_size: few; v_call: TRBV29-1; j_call: TRBJ1-1; d_call: NA; cdr3_nt: TGCAGCGTGCTCCCGATGGGCACTGAAGCTTTCTTT; cdr3_aa: CSVLPMGTEAFF
clone_size: few; v_call: TRBV12-3/TRBV12-4; j_call: TRBJ1-2; d_call: TRBD1; cdr3_nt: TGTGCCAGCAGTCCCCCCGGGACAGGGTATTATGGCTACACCTTC; cdr3_aa: CASSPPGTGYYGYTF
clone_size: NA; v_call: TRBV4-2; j_call: TRBJ1-4; d_call: TRBD1; cdr3_nt: TGTGCCAGCAGCCTTCGGACAGGGGCGGGAGGAAAACTGTTTTTT; cdr3_aa: CASSLRTGAGGKLFF
clone_size: NA; v_call: TRBV29-1; j_call: TRBJ2-1; d_call: NA; cdr3_nt: TGCAGCGTCGGAGGGCTATCCGTGGCTGAGCAGTTCTTC; cdr3_aa: CSVGGLSVAEQFF
clone_size: NA; v_call: TRBV3-1; j_call: TRBJ2-7; d_call: NA; cdr3_nt: TGTGCCAGCAGGGAGACATTCCCCCCCTACGAGCAGTACTTC; cdr3_aa: CASRETFPPYEQYF
clone_size: once; v_call: TRBV7-4; j_call: TRBJ1-6; d_call: NA; cdr3_nt: TGTGCCAGCAGCTTTCCCCCTGGGGGGACCGATTCACCCCTCCACTTT; cdr3_aa: CASSFPPGGTDSPLHF
clone_size: few; v_call: TRBV6-5; j_call: TRBJ1-1; d_call: NA; cdr3_nt: TGTGCCAGCAGTTTAGACAGCTTTTCTTCCACTGAAGCTTTCTTT; cdr3_aa: CASSLDSFSSTEAFF